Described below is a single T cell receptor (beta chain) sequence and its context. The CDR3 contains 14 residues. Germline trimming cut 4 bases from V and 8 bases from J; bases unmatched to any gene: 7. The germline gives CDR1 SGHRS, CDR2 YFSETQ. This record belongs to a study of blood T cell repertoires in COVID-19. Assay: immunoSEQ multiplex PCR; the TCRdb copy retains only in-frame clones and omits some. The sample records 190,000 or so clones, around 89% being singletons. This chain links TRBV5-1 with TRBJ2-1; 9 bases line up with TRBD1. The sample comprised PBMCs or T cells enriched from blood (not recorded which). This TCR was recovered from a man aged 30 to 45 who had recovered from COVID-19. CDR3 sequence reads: CASSIGTGGDEQFF. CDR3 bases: TGCGCCAGCAGCATAGGCACAGGGGGCGATGAGCAGTTCTTC.